This T cell receptor beta chain was recovered during a study of shared clonotypes between healthy human individuals. Findings and caveats of the study: Rarefaction demonstrated incomplete sorted-subset sequencing despite large depth.

Naive CD8 cells comprised CD45RO-negative, CCR7-positively selected cells, excluding terminally differentiated effector memory CD45RA+ cells. The study drew its donors from healthy HIV-negative adults without recent acute infections or vaccinations. Regarding this clone: Its antigen remains unknown.

V lost 0 bases and J 7 bases, leaving 17 bases between the germline ends. The germline V gene encodes CDR1 SGDLS and CDR2 YYNGEE. The CDR3 is 15 residues long. Original data processing: ImmunoSEQ junction-only sequences lacked quality scores, so their filtering differed. Data came from immunoSEQ multiplex PCR; TCRdb stores just in-frame clones and leaves some out. V and J calls and clone size follow that table, whereas D and trimming were derived from the DNA. The sample has 750,000 to 1,000,000 clones; roughly 92% are singletons. The gene calls are TRBV9 and TRBJ2-7; D is perhaps TRBD1 (7 bases). The sequence was obtained from a man aged 25-45 years in good health. Sequencing was carried out using naive CD8+ T cells sorted from blood. The CDR3 reads CASSVGGVLRGEQYF. In DNA, the CDR3 is TGTGCCAGCAGCGTAGGCGGGGTTCTCAGGGGGGAGCAGTACTTC.